The next 13 T cell receptor beta chains were all read from a single sample in a study of blood T cell repertoires in COVID-19. TCRdb's copy holds only in-frame clones and misses some; the assay was immunoSEQ multiplex PCR. The table records tens of thousands of clones, roughly four fifths of them present only once. Sequenced material: peripheral blood. The receptors originated from a human donor in a cohort sampled during active COVID-19.

This chain links TRBV6-5 with TRBJ1-6; the D is unclear. Trimming cost V 7 bases and J 10 bases, with 11 bases left between them. Germline V gene data show CDR1 as MNHEY and CDR2 as SVGAGI. This CDR3 region has 12 residues. In nucleotides, the CDR3 is TGTGCCAGCACGAGAGCGAACTCACCCCTCCACTTT. Translation gives CASTRANSPLHF.

This chain connects TRBV13 to TRBJ2-3; possibly TRBD1 for D (5 bases). Germline V gene data show CDR1 as PRHDT and CDR2 as FYEKMQ (reference sequence). V shed 5 bases and J shed 5 bases, with 20 bases lying between them. The CDR3 length is 16 residues. The CDR3, as DNA: TGTGCCAGCAGCCCAGGGTCAGGCAACATTCGAGATACGCAGTATTTT. It is translated as CASSPGSGNIRDTQYF. Together with reference TRBV13 and TRBJ2-3, the CDR3 gives the full variable domain: AAGVIQSPRHLIKEKRETATLKCYPIPRHDTVYWYQQGPGQDPQFLISFYEKMQSDKGSIPDRFSAQQFSDYHSELNMSSLELGDSALYFCASSPGSGNIRDTQYFGPGTRLTVL.

The chain recombines TRBV9 with TRBJ2-2; 7 nucleotides match TRBD1. Per germline, CDR1 SGDLS and CDR2 YYNGEE. The CDR3 length is 15 residues. Unmatched junction bases numbered 2, after V lost 2 bases and J lost 1 base. This CDR3 reads CASSVQGVNTGELFF. The CDR3 bases are TGTGCCAGCAGCGTCCAGGGGGTGAACACCGGGGAGCTGTTTTTT.

The genes are TRBV7-2 and TRBJ2-2; no clear D gene. V was trimmed by 1 base and J by 3 bases, leaving 3 bases between them. Germline V gives CDR1 SGHTA, CDR2 FQGNSA. The CDR3 sequence is 13 residues long. Here the CDR3 reads CASSLVDTGELFF. In nucleotides, the CDR3 is TGTGCCAGCAGCTTAGTCGACACCGGGGAGCTGTTTTTT. The whole variable domain, remainder taken from reference TRBV7-2 and TRBJ2-2, is GAGVSQSPSNKVTEKGKDVELRCDPISGHTALYWYRQSLGQGLEFLIYFQGNSAPDKSGLPSDRFSAERTGGSVSTLTIQRTQQEDSAVYLCASSLVDTGELFFGEGSRLTVL.

The chain carries TRBV4-3 and TRBJ1-2; D not certain. The CDR3 is made up of 16 amino acids. Germline V gene lookup returns CDR1 LGHNA and CDR2 YSLEER. Trimming left V 6 bases short and J 6 bases short, with 23 bases between. CDR3 loop: CASRRSTGYLPDGYTF. The CDR3 region has the DNA TGCGCCAGCAGGAGGTCGACGGGTTACCTACCCGATGGCTACACCTTC.

The V call is TRBV19, the J call TRBJ1-1; 7 bases align to TRBD1. The CDR3 runs 15 residues. Germline-derived CDR1 and CDR2 are LNHDA and SQIVND (reference sequence). The V gene end was trimmed by 8 bases and the J gene end by 8 bases; junction bases not matched to a gene: 17. The CDR3 nucleotides read TGTGCCAGTTCGACCCGACAGGGCGGCACAAGGGAAGCTTTCTTT. Translating gives CASSTRQGGTREAFF. The variable domain in full, with the rest retrieved from reference TRBV19 and TRBJ1-1, is DGGITQSPKYLFRKEGQNVTLSCEQNLNHDAMYWYRQDPGQGLRLIYYSQIVNDFQKGDIAEGYSVSREKKESFPLTVTSAQKNPTAFYLCASSTRQGGTREAFFGQGTRLTVV.

The chain couples TRBV3-1 (or the pseudogene TRBV3-2) to TRBJ1-6, with D tentatively TRBD1 (5 bases). Trimming cost V 1 base and J 10 bases, with 14 bases left between them. Per germline, CDR1 LGHDT and CDR2 YNNKEL (reference sequence). The CDR3 is made up of 15 amino acids. CDR3 sequence (DNA): TGTGCCAGCAGCCAAGGAACGCAGGGCCTATCACCCCTCCACTTT. Translated, it gives CASSQGTQGLSPLHF.

The chain carries TRBV10-3 and TRBJ2-1; TRBD2 matches 12 bases. Trimming removed 4 bases from V and 4 bases from J; junction bases left unmatched: 8. CDR1 and CDR2 (germline): ENHRY, SYGVKD. This CDR3 is built from 17 residues. The CDR3: CAISASGGGLRYNEQFF. The CDR3 DNA is TGTGCCATCAGTGCTAGCGGGGGGGGGCTCAGATACAATGAGCAGTTCTTC.

The chain links TRBV29-1 to TRBJ2-5; a possible D gene is TRBD1 (6 bases). From germline, CDR1 is SQVTM and CDR2 ANQGSEA. V lost 2 bases, J lost 4 bases, and 11 bases lay in between. The CDR3 is made up of 13 amino acids. CDR3 in DNA: TGCAGCGTTGAAAAGACAGGAGGAGAGACCCAGTACTTC. Residues: CSVEKTGGETQYF.

This clone was seen more than once but under ten times. The J gene is TRBJ1-1, the V gene TRBV7-2; no definite D call. The V end lost 3 bases, the J end lost 11 bases, and 28 bases lay between the germline ends. The CDR3 sequence is 17 residues long. The germline V gene encodes CDR1 SGHTA and CDR2 FQGNSA. The CDR3 here is CASSFGSPWQLRFRAFF. For the CDR3, the DNA is TGTGCCAGCAGCTTCGGGAGCCCCTGGCAGTTACGATTTCGGGCTTTCTTT. The whole variable domain, filled in from reference TRBV7-2 and TRBJ1-1, reads GAGVSQSPSNKVTEKGKDVELRCDPISGHTALYWYRQSLGQGLEFLIYFQGNSAPDKSGLPSDRFSAERTGGSVSTLTIQRTQQEDSAVYLCASSFGSPWQLRFRAFFGQGTRLTVV.

This clone was picked up one time. This chain connects TRBV6-6 to TRBJ1-2; no reliable D call. The V end lost 0 bases, the J end lost 1 base, and 6 bases lay between the germline ends. Germline V CDR1 and CDR2: MNHNY, SVGAGI (reference sequence). The CDR3 is 14 amino acids. The CDR3 bases are TGTGCCAGCAGTTACTCCTCCGTTAACTATGGCTACACCTTC. This sequence encodes CASSYSSVNYGYTF.

The rearrangement uses TRBV2 and TRBJ1-5; D not resolved. V lost 6 bases, J lost 4 bases, and 10 bases lay in between. This CDR3 has 13 amino acids. Germline V gene lookup returns CDR1 SNHLY and CDR2 FYNNEI. The CDR3 DNA reads TGTGCCAGCAGACAGATTGAGAATCAGCCCCAGCATTTT. It codes for CASRQIENQPQHF.

The V call is TRBV7-6, the J call TRBJ2-5, with TRBD2 as a possible D gene (5 bases). CDR3 length equals 15 residues. CDR1 is SGHVS and CDR2 is FNYEAQ in the germline V gene. The V gene lost 5 bases and the J gene lost 4 bases, with 17 bases spanning the gap. The CDR3 loop is CASSASRGLPETQYF. The CDR3 DNA is TGTGCCAGCAGCGCGAGCAGAGGGCTCCCAGAGACCCAGTACTTC. Together with reference TRBV7-6 and TRBJ2-5, the CDR3 gives the full variable domain: GAGVSQSPRYKVTKRGQDVALRCDPISGHVSLYWYRQALGQGPEFLTYFNYEAQQDKSGLPNDRFSAERPEGSISTLTIQRTEQRDSAMYRCASSASRGLPETQYFGPGTRLLVL.